These T cell receptor beta chains were read from a single sample in a study of shared clonotypes between healthy human individuals. TCRdb's table, derived via immunoSEQ multiplex PCR, lists solely in-frame clones and lacks some. Found here are some 530,000 clones, over 75% of them singletons; the top ten hold approximately 11%. The sample comprised PBMCs. Source of these receptors: a woman between 40 and 55 years old in good health. Some clones in this sample may be carry-over from other donors' samples. The conserved cysteine and the conserved F or W are not part of the CDR3 here.

V	J	CDR3
TRBV29-1	TRBJ1-1	SVDVAGGTEAF
TRBV5-1	TRBJ1-1	ASSLATGTGGSSPF
TRBV28	TRBJ2-1	ASSLGGGTGSYNEQF
TRBV18	TRBJ2-2	ASSPVRGVTKELF
TRBV28	TRBJ2-1	ASSTPGTGRAGEQF
TRBV2	TRBJ1-5	ASSEGQGLNNQPQH
TRBV9	TRBJ2-7	ASSAQGYEQY
TRBV13	TRBJ2-4	ASSLDENIQY
TRBV19	TRBJ2-1	ASTTTGGPQF
TRBV4-3	TRBJ2-5	ASSQAGWQETQY
TRBV19	TRBJ1-2	ASSSGEGFLANYGYT
TRBV30	TRBJ1-2	AWGGRSYNYGYT
TRBV6-5	TRBJ1-1	ASSGHENTEAF
TRBV5-1	TRBJ2-3	ASTPGSGGGDTQY
TRBV2	TRBJ2-7	ASSRDRLFYEQY
TRBV25-1	TRBJ2-1	ASGRGGGDNEQF
TRBV11-3	TRBJ2-4	ASSPVVGVGTLAKNIQY
TRBV10-3	TRBJ2-1	AISESTLAGGEQF
TRBV5-6	TRBJ2-5	ASSRGGDWQETQY
TRBV10-3	TRBJ2-7	ATSGPGVYEQY